This TCR beta chain stems from a study of tumor-infiltrating lymphocytes in primary liver carcinoma. Study information: Stage T1-T3 N0M0 tumors measured 4.2 to 10 cm at most. Points from the study as a whole: The study found tumor-adjacent and tumor-blood pairs overlapped less than tumor region pairs.

Synthesis of TCR beta cDNA was carried out from about 540 ng total RNA with a constant-region primer. Nested multiplex PCR, run for three rounds with slightly modified ARM-PCR, yielded TCR beta libraries. In TCRdb, the multiplex PCR reads were re-called with MiXCR into one record per CDR3 protein. The profile shows about 180,000 distinct CDR3 sequences, 60% of them singletons. Germline DNA was extracted alongside blood RNA, which was obtained from unsorted whole blood. Remarks on this clonotype: Its antigen is as yet unknown. A junction end diverges from the germline sequence, so it may reflect a read error.

This sequence was found in a man between 35 and 55 years old with primary liver carcinoma and hepatitis B virus infection. Sequences were obtained from peripheral blood.

Here the CDR3 DNA reads TGTGTCAGCACCTTGGGGGGGGTAGACCGCACAGATACGCAGTATTTT. Amino acids: CVSTLGGVDRTDTQYF. The chain employs TRBV12-3 or TRBV12-4 and TRBJ2-3; 7 bases are shared with TRBD2. The CDR3 sequence is 16 residues long.